The clone carrying this T cell receptor (beta chain) has just a few counts. The antigen is undetermined. The source of the sample is a study of beta chain features in type 1 diabetes. Study-level points and caveats: In type 1 diabetes patients, VDJ junctions had fewer insertions; deletions at these junctions were more frequent. Naive, central memory and regulatory TCRB repertoires appeared more similar among patients than healthy donors. Moderately but significantly shorter TCRB CDR3s were found in Type 1 diabetes patients in all four CD4+ subsets.

Expressed TCRB transcripts were sequenced because the isolated RNA had all been reverse transcribed beforehand. The protocol was immunoSEQ multiplex PCR, while the TCRdb copy is restricted to in-frame clones and leaves out a portion. The sample consists of about 370,000 clones, around 10% of them appearing once. CDR1 is SGHTA and CDR2 is FQGTGA in the germline V gene. The CDR3 runs 12 residues. V lost 7 bases and J lost 6, with 9 bases in between. Every participating donor gave one draw, a heparinised blood sample averaging roughly 100 mL. Each sorted fraction was over 98% pure. Sequences were obtained from central memory CD4+ T cells from blood. This rearrangement joins TRBV7-3 to TRBJ2-2; tentatively, D is TRBD1 (5 bases). The sequence came from a man aged 25-45 years with type 1 diabetes. The CDR3 bases are TGTGCCAGCACCCAGGGCGCCGGGGAGCTGTTTTTT. Translating gives CASTQGAGELFF. Full variable domain (missing parts from reference TRBV7-3 and TRBJ2-2): GAGVSQTPSNKVTEKGKYVELRCDPISGHTALYWYRQSLGQGPEFLIYFQGTGAADDSGLPNDRFFAVRPEGSVSTLKIQRTERGDSAVYLCASTQGAGELFFGEGSRLTVL.